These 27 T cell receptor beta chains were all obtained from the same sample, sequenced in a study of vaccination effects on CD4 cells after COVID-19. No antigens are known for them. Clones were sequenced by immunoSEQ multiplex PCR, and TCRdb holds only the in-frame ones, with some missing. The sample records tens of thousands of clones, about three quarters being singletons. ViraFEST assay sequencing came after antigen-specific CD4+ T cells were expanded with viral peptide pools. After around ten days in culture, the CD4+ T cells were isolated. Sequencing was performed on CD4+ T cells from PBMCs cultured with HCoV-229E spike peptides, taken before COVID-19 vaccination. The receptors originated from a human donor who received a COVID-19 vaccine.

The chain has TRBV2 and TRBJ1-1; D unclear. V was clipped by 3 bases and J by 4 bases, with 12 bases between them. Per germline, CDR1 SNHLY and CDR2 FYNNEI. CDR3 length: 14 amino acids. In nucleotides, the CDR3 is TGTGCCAGCAGTGATCGGGCCACGGGCACTGAAGCTTTCTTT. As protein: CASSDRATGTEAFF.

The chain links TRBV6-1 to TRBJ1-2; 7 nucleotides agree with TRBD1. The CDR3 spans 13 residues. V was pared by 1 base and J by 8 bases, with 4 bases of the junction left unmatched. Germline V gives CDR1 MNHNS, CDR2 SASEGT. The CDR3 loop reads CASSEDPDRGYTF. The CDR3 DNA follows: TGTGCCAGCAGTGAAGACCCGGACAGGGGCTACACCTTC.

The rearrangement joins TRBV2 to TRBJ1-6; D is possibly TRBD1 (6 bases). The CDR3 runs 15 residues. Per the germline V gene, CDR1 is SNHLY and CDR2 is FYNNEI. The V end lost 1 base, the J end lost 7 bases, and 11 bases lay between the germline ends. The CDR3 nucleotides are TGTGCCAGCAGTGAAGTCAGGGGATGGAATTCACCCCTCCACTTT. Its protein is CASSEVRGWNSPLHF.

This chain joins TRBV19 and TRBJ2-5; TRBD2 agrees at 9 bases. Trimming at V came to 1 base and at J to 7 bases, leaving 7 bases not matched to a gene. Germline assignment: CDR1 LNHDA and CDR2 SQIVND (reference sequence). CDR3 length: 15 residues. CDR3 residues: CASSIVAGGPWTQYF. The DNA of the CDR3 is TGTGCCAGTAGTATAGTGGCGGGGGGGCCCTGGACCCAGTACTTC.

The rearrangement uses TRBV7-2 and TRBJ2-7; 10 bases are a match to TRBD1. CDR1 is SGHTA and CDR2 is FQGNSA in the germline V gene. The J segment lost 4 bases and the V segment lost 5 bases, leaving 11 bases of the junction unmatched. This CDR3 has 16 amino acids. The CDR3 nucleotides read TGTGCCAGCAGCCCCAGAGGAGCGGGACAGGGGTACGAGCAGTACTTC. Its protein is CASSPRGAGQGYEQYF.

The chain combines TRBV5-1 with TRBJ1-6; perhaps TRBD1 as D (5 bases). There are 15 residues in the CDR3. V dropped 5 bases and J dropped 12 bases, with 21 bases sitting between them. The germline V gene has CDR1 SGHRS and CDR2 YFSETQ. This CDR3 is CASRLDTGGSLPLHF. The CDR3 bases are TGCGCCAGCAGGCTAGATACTGGGGGTAGTTTACCCCTCCACTTT. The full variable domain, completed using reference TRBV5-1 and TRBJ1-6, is KAGVTQTPRYLIKTRGQQVTLSCSPISGHRSVSWYQQTPGQGLQFLFEYFSETQRNKGNFPGRFSGRQFSNSRSEMNVSTLELGDSALYLCASRLDTGGSLPLHFGNGTRLTVT.

The CDR3 here is CASRPGGSGANVLTF. The CDR3 DNA is TGTGCCAGCAGACCAGGGGGCTCTGGGGCCAACGTCCTGACTTTC. V and J are TRBV6-4 and TRBJ2-6, with 7 bases lining up with TRBD1. This CDR3 region has 15 residues. Germline V gene lookup returns CDR1 MRHNA and CDR2 SNTAGT. The trim removed 6 bases at V and 0 bases at J, leaving 2 bases unmatched.

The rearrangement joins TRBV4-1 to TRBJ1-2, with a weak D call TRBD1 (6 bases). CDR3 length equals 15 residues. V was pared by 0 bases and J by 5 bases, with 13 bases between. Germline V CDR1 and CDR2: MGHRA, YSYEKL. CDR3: CASSQDPQGTYGYTF. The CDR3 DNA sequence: TGCGCCAGCAGCCAAGATCCCCAGGGGACTTATGGCTACACCTTC.

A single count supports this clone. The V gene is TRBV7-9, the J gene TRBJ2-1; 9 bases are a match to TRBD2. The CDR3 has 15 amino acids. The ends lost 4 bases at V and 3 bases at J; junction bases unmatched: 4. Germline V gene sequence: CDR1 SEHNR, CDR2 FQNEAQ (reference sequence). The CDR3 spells CASSSPAGGYNEQFF. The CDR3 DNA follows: TGTGCCAGCAGCTCCCCAGCGGGGGGCTACAATGAGCAGTTCTTC.

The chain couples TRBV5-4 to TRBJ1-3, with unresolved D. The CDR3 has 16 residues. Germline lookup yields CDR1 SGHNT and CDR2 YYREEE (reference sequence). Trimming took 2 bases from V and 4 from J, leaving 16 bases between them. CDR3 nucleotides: TGTGCCAGCAGCTTCAAAAATCGGTCGGGAGGAAACACCATATATTTT. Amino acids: CASSFKNRSGGNTIYF.

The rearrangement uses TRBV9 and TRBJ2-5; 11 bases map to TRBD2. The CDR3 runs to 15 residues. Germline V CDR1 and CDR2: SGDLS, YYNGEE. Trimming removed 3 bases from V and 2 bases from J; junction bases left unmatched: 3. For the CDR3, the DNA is TGTGCCAGCAGCGCCCTAGCGGGGGGACAAGAGACCCAGTACTTC. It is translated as CASSALAGGQETQYF.

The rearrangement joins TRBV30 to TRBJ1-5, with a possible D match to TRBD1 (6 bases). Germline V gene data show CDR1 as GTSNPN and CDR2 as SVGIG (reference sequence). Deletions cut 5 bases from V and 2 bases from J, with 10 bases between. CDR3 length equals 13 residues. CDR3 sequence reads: CAWGDIRNQPQHF. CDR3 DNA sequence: TGTGCCTGGGGGGACATTCGCAATCAGCCCCAGCATTTT.

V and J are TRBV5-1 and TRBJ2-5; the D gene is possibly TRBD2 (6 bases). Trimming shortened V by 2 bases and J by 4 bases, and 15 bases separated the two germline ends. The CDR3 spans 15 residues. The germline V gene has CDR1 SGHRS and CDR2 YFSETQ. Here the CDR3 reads CASSFGQGGTETQYF. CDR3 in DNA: TGCGCCAGCAGCTTCGGGCAGGGCGGGACAGAGACCCAGTACTTC.

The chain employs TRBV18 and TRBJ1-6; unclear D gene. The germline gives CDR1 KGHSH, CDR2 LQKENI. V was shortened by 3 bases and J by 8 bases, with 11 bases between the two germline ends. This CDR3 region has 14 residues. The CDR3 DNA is TGTGCCAGCTCACCGAACTACATTGATTCACCCCTCCACTTT. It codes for CASSPNYIDSPLHF.

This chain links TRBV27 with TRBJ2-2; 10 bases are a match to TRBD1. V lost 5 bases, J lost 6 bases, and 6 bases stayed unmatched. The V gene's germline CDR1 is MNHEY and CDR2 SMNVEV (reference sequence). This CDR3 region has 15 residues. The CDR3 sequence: CASSPTGGRSGELFF. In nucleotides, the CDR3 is TGTGCCAGCAGTCCGACAGGGGGCCGGTCCGGGGAGCTGTTTTTT.

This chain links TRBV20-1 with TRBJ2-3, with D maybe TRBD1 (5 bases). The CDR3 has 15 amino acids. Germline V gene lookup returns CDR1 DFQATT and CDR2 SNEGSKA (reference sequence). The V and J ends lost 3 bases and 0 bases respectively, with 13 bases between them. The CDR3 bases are TGCAGTGCTAGTCGTTCAGGGTGGAGCACAGATACGCAGTATTTT. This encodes CSASRSGWSTDTQYF.

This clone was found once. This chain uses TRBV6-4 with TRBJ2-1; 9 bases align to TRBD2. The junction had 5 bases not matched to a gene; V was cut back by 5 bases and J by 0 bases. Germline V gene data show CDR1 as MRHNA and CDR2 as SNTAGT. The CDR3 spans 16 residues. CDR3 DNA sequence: TGTGCCAGCAGTTGGACTAGCGATACCTCCTACAATGAGCAGTTCTTC. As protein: CASSWTSDTSYNEQFF.

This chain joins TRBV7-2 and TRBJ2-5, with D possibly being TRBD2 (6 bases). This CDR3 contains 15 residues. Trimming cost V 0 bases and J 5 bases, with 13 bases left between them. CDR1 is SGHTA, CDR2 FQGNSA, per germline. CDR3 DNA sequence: TGTGCCAGCAGCTTAGCCCGCGGGGTTCGGGAGACCCAGTACTTC. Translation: CASSLARGVRETQYF.

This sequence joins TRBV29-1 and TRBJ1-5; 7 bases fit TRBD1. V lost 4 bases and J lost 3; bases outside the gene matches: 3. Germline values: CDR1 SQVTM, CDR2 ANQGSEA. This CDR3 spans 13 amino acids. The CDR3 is CSVAGTDNQPQHF. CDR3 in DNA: TGCAGCGTTGCCGGGACAGACAATCAGCCCCAGCATTTT.

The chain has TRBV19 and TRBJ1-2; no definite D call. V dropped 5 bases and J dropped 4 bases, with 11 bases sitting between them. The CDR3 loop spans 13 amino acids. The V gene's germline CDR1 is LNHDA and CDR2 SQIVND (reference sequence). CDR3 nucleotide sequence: TGTGCCAGTAGTTCACAGCTCCGCTATGGCTACACCTTC. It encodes CASSSQLRYGYTF.

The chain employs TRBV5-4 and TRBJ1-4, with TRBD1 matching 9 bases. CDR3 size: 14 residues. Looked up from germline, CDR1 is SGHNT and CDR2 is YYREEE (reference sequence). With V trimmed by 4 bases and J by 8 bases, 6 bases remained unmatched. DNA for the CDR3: TGTGCCAGCAGCGTACAGGGGGCGGTAGAAAAACTGTTTTTT. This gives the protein CASSVQGAVEKLFF.

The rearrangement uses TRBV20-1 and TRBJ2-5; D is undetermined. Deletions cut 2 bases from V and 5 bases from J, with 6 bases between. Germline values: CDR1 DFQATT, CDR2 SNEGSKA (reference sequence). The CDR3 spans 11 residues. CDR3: CSARSGETQYF. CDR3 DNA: TGCAGTGCTAGATCTGGGGAGACCCAGTACTTC.

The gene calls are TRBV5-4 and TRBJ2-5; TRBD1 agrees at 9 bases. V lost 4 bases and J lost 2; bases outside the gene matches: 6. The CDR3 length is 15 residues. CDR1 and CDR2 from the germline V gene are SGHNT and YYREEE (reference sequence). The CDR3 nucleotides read TGTGCCAGCAGCCCACAGGGGGCAGCACAAGAGACCCAGTACTTC. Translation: CASSPQGAAQETQYF.

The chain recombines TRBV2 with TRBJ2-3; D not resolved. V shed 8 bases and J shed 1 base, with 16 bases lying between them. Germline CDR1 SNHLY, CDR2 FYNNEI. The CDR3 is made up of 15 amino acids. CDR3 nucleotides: TGTGCCAGCTCGGGTGCGAGAGCTGGCACAGATACGCAGTATTTT. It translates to CASSGARAGTDTQYF. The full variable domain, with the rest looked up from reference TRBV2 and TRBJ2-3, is EPEVTQTPSHQVTQMGQEVILRCVPISNHLYFYWYRQILGQKVEFLVSFYNNEISEKSEIFDDQFSVERPDGSNFTLKIRSTKLEDSAMYFCASSGARAGTDTQYFGPGTRLTVL.

In DNA, the CDR3 is TGTGCCACCAGCAGGAACAGGGGCGACGAGCAGTTCTTC. Encoded protein: CATSRNRGDEQFF. The V gene is TRBV15, the J gene TRBJ2-1; 7 positions agree with TRBD1. With 3 bases clipped from V and 10 bases from J, the junction kept 6 bases outside the gene matches. The CDR3 contains 13 residues. CDR1 LNHNV and CDR2 YYDKDF come from the germline V gene (reference sequence).

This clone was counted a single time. The CDR3 loop reads CASNPGLAGNDEQFF. For the CDR3, the DNA is TGTGCCAGCAATCCGGGACTAGCGGGAAATGATGAGCAGTTCTTC. This rearrangement joins TRBV6-5 to TRBJ2-1; the match to TRBD2 covers 13 bases. V lost 7 bases and J lost 8; bases outside the gene matches: 8. This CDR3 has 15 residues. Germline CDR1 MNHEY, CDR2 SVGAGI.

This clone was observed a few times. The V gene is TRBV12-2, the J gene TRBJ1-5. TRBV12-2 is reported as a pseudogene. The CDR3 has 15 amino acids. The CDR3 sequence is CASRRKGTRNQPQHF. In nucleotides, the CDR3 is TGTGCAAGTCGCCGTAAGGGAACCCGCAATCAGCCCCAGCATTTT.